Below are 17 T cell receptor beta chains sequenced from a single sample in a study of cytomegalovirus exposure and HLA in healthy donors. With 60 Vbeta and 13 Jbeta primers, the PCR was carried out. Sequenced by immunoSEQ multiplex PCR; TCRdb stores in-frame clones only, minus some. The ten most abundant clones cover approximately 2.1% of a sample with over 45,000 clones. The specimen sequenced was PBMCs. These receptors originate from a woman aged 18-29 years in good health and CMV-seronegative.

This sequence joins TRBV5-1 and TRBJ2-7; TRBD2 agrees at 7 bases. The CDR3 consists of 14 residues. Germline V lookup: CDR1 SGHRS, CDR2 YFSETQ. V lost 7 bases to trimming and J lost 0 bases; unmatched junction nucleotides: 7. The CDR3 reads CASQSGGTSYEQYF. The CDR3 region has the DNA TGCGCCAGCCAGTCGGGGGGAACCTCCTACGAGCAGTACTTC.

V and J are TRBV5-1 and TRBJ2-1; TRBD1 matches at 10 bases. The CDR3 totals 15 residues. The germline V gene encodes CDR1 SGHRS and CDR2 YFSETQ. V lost 4 bases to trimming and J lost 5 bases; unmatched junction nucleotides: 6. The CDR3 DNA follows: TGCGCCAGCAGCACGCGGACAGGGGGTGACAATGAGCAGTTCTTC. The encoded protein is CASSTRTGGDNEQFF.

The rearrangement joins TRBV6-1 to TRBJ2-7, with D possibly being TRBD1 (5 bases). Germline-derived CDR1 and CDR2 are MNHNS and SASEGT. V was clipped by 5 bases and J by 2 bases, with 10 bases between them. The CDR3 length is 13 residues. CDR3 in DNA: TGTGCCAGCAGTTCCGGACAAACCTACGAGCAGTACTTC. Encoded protein: CASSSGQTYEQYF.

A word on this clone: Relative to the germline gene, one junction end is altered; a read error may explain this. This chain uses TRBV7-8 with TRBJ1-3, with a tentative D call TRBD1 (5 bases). Germline V gives CDR1 SGHVS, CDR2 FQNEAQ. The CDR3 is made up of 15 amino acids. The CDR3 reads CASSRTFSSGNAIYF. For the CDR3, the DNA is TGTGCCTCCTCCCGGACATTCAGCTCTGGAAACGCCATATATTTT.

The chain couples TRBV5-1 to TRBJ2-3; TRBD2 is a possible D gene (6 bases). Germline assignment: CDR1 SGHRS and CDR2 YFSETQ. V was clipped by 2 bases and J by 9 bases, with 16 bases between them. The CDR3 spans 14 residues. The CDR3 DNA follows: TGCGCCAGCAGCTTAGACAGCAGAAGCGGGACGCAGTATTTT. Its translation is CASSLDSRSGTQYF.

The chain employs TRBV18 and TRBJ2-1; the match to TRBD2 covers 7 bases. The CDR3 has 17 amino acids. The germline gives CDR1 KGHSH, CDR2 LQKENI. With 3 bases clipped from V and 0 bases from J, the junction kept 8 bases outside the gene matches. The CDR3 nucleotides read TGTGCCAGCTCACCGCGGGGGACGCTGAGCTCCTACAATGAGCAGTTCTTC. Amino acid sequence: CASSPRGTLSSYNEQFF.

The chain carries TRBV6-5 and TRBJ2-7; 13 positions match TRBD2. CDR3 length equals 15 residues. J was trimmed by 2 bases and V by 4 bases; bases with no gene match: 2. Germline loops: CDR1 MNHEY, CDR2 SVGAGI. This CDR3 is CASSWTSGSAYEQYF. The CDR3 DNA is TGTGCCAGCAGTTGGACTAGCGGGAGCGCCTACGAGCAGTACTTC.

This chain uses TRBV6-6 with TRBJ2-7, with TRBD2 matching over 8 bases. After removal of 6 bases from V and 4 bases from J, the junction contained 11 bases not matched to a gene. The CDR3 covers 15 residues. Looked up from germline, CDR1 is MNHNY and CDR2 is SVGAGI (reference sequence). The CDR3 loop is CASSPPKAGVYEQYF. In DNA, the CDR3 is TGTGCCAGCAGCCCCCCCAAAGCGGGAGTTTACGAGCAGTACTTC.

V is TRBV19 and J is TRBJ2-7; D call uncertain. Germline assignment: CDR1 LNHDA and CDR2 SQIVND (reference sequence). The CDR3 loop spans 12 amino acids. V lost 2 bases, J lost 3 bases, and 5 bases lay in between. For the CDR3, the DNA is TGTGCCAGTAGTATACCCAGCTACGAGCAGTACTTC. This codes for CASSIPSYEQYF. Complete variable domain (other parts from reference TRBV19 and TRBJ2-7): DGGITQSPKYLFRKEGQNVTLSCEQNLNHDAMYWYRQDPGQGLRLIYYSQIVNDFQKGDIAEGYSVSREKKESFPLTVTSAQKNPTAFYLCASSIPSYEQYFGPGTRLTVT.

The CDR3, as DNA: TGCGCCAGCAGCCCGGGACAGGGGGCGACCGGGGAGCTGTTTTTT. Its translation is CASSPGQGATGELFF. This chain uses TRBV5-1 with TRBJ2-2; 12 nucleotides agree with TRBD1. V was clipped by 4 bases and J by 5 bases; unmatched bases: 3. There are 15 residues in the CDR3. Germline CDR1 SGHRS, CDR2 YFSETQ.

The J gene is TRBJ1-2, the V gene TRBV6-6; D not certain. From germline, CDR1 is MNHNY and CDR2 SVGAGI (reference sequence). V was cut by 2 bases and J by 6 bases, with 19 bases left in between. The CDR3 is 16 amino acids. CDR3 region: CASSYRFGVTHDGYTF. DNA for the CDR3: TGTGCCAGCAGTTACCGATTCGGGGTAACGCACGATGGCTACACCTTC.

V usage is TRBV6-5 and J usage is TRBJ1-2; D is ambiguous. The CDR3 contains 14 residues. V was pared by 6 bases and J by 7 bases, with 18 bases between. CDR1 is MNHEY, CDR2 SVGAGI, per germline. CDR3 residues: CASSLRHGSGGYTF. CDR3 DNA: TGTGCCAGCAGCCTAAGACATGGGTCAGGTGGCTACACCTTC.

In DNA form, the CDR3 reads TGTGCCAGCAGCTCCTGGACAGGGGGCACTGAAGCTTTCTTT. As protein: CASSSWTGGTEAFF. The J gene is TRBJ1-1, the V gene TRBV7-9, with TRBD1 matching over 10 bases. The junction had 3 bases not matched to a gene; V was cut back by 4 bases and J by 4 bases. Per the germline V gene, CDR1 is SEHNR and CDR2 is FQNEAQ (reference sequence). The CDR3 has 14 amino acids.

This sequence joins TRBV29-1 and TRBJ2-7; 7 bases match TRBD1. The CDR3 sequence is 12 residues long. Germline CDR1 reads SQVTM; CDR2 reads ANQGSEA. Germline trimming cut 6 bases from V and 5 bases from J; bases unmatched to any gene: 7. The CDR3 DNA sequence: TGCAGCGTCTCCGGGACAGATAACGAGCAGTACTTC. Translation gives CSVSGTDNEQYF.

The chain links TRBV5-1 to TRBJ1-1; D uncertain. The V gene lost 1 base and the J gene lost 4 bases, with 8 bases spanning the gap. The CDR3 runs 13 residues. In germline, CDR1 is SGHRS, CDR2 YFSETQ. The CDR3 is CASSLRGPTEAFF. The CDR3 coding sequence is TGCGCCAGCAGCTTGCGGGGTCCCACTGAAGCTTTCTTT. Full variable domain (rest looked up from reference TRBV5-1 and TRBJ1-1): KAGVTQTPRYLIKTRGQQVTLSCSPISGHRSVSWYQQTPGQGLQFLFEYFSETQRNKGNFPGRFSGRQFSNSRSEMNVSTLELGDSALYLCASSLRGPTEAFFGQGTRLTVV.

Concerning this clone itself: Other DNA sequences within the sample encode an identical CDR3. The chain employs TRBV18 and TRBJ2-3; possibly TRBD2 for D (5 bases). The germline V gene encodes CDR1 KGHSH and CDR2 LQKENI. The CDR3 loop spans 16 amino acids. Trimming took off 6 bases at V and 0 bases at J, with 16 bases between the two ends. The DNA for the CDR3 is TGTGCCAGCTCCCTGCTAGCAGTAACGAGCACAGATACGCAGTATTTT. This sequence encodes CASSLLAVTSTDTQYF.

V usage is TRBV5-1 and J usage is TRBJ2-7; 10 bases fit TRBD1. The CDR3 loop spans 13 amino acids. Germline values: CDR1 SGHRS, CDR2 YFSETQ. V was pared by 4 bases and J by 5 bases, with 3 bases of the junction left unmatched. In DNA, the CDR3 is TGCGCCAGCAGCAGTGGACAGGGGGACGAGCAGTACTTC. Encoded protein: CASSSGQGDEQYF. The full variable domain, with the rest looked up from reference TRBV5-1 and TRBJ2-7, is KAGVTQTPRYLIKTRGQQVTLSCSPISGHRSVSWYQQTPGQGLQFLFEYFSETQRNKGNFPGRFSGRQFSNSRSEMNVSTLELGDSALYLCASSSGQGDEQYFGPGTRLTVT.